This T cell receptor (beta chain) was recovered during a study of blood T cell repertoires in COVID-19. Study-wide context: Italy, Spain and the United States were the sources of the convalescent and acute COVID-19 samples. PBMCs, B-cell-depleted T cells, or T cells provided the cDNA or gDNA that made up the material.

CDR3 length: 14 residues. Per germline, CDR1 LNHDA and CDR2 SQIVND (reference sequence). Trimming cost V 4 bases and J 1 base, with 8 bases left between them. Recruitment covered some 25 US areas and drew participants whose ages spanned roughly 18 to 100 years. Cohorts were based on clinical histories the participants reported. Profiled with immunoSEQ multiplex PCR; TCRdb holds only in-frame clones, not every one. This sample yields some 200,000 clones, of which roughly 83% are seen a single time; 1.3% belongs to the top ten. The sequenced sample was PBMCs or T cells enriched from blood (not recorded which). The clonotype comes from a woman in her thirties or forties with acute COVID-19. V gene TRBV19 combines with J gene TRBJ1-5; a weak D match, TRBD1 (6 bases). The CDR3 reads CASSTDRSNQPQHF. The DNA of the CDR3 is TGTGCCAGTAGTACCGACAGGAGCAATCAGCCCCAGCATTTT.